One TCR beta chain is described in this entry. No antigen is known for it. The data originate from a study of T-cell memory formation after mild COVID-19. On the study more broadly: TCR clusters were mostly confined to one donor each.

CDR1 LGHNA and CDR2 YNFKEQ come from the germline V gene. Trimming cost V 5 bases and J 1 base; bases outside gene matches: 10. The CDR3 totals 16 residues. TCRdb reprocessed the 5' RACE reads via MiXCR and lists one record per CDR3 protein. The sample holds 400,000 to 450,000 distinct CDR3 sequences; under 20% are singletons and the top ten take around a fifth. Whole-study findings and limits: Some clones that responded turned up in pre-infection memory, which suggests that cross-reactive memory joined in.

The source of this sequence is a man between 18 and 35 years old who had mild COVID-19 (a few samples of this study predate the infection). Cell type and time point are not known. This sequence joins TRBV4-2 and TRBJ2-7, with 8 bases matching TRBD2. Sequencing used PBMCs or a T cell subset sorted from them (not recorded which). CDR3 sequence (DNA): TGTGCCAGCAGCAGCCAATACCAGCGGGGGTCCTACGAGCAGTACTTC. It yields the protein CASSSQYQRGSYEQYF.